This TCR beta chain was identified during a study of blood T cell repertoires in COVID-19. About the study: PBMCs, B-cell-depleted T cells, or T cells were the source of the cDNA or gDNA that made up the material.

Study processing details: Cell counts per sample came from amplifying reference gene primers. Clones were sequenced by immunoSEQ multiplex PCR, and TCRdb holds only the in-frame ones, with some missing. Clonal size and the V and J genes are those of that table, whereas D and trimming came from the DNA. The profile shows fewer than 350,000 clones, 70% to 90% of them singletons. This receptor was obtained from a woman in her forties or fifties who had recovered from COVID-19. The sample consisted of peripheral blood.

The CDR3 reads CASSGRDRYNSPLHF. The CDR3 DNA is TGTGCCAGCAGCGGCCGGGACAGATATAATTCACCCCTCCACTTT. V and J are TRBV9 and TRBJ1-6; TRBD1 agrees at 7 bases. J lost 4 bases, V lost 3 bases, and 4 bases had no gene match. CDR3 length: 15 residues. Per the germline V gene, CDR1 is SGDLS and CDR2 is YYNGEE.